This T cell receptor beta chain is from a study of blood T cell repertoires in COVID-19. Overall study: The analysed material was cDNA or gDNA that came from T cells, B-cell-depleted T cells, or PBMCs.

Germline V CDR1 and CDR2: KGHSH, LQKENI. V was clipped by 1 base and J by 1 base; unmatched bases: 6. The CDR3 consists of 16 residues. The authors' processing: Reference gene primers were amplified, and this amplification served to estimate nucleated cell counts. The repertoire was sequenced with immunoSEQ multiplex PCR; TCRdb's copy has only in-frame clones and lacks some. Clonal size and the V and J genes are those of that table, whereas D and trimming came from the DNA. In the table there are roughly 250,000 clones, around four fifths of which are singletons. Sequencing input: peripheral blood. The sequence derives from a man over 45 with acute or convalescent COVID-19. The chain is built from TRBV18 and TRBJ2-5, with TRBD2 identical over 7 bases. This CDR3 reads CASSPRDYRFQETQYF. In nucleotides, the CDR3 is TGTGCCAGCTCACCACGGGACTACCGTTTCCAAGAGACCCAGTACTTC.